This is a list of T cell receptor beta chains from one sample in a study of CD8 T cells in ankylosing spondylitis. A single record per CDR3 protein comes from TCRdb applying MiXCR to the 5' RACE reads. Among 300,000 to 400,000 distinct CDR3 sequences listed, around 10% were seen once. Sequenced input: blood, either unsorted or a sorted T cell fraction (not recorded which). These receptors were collected from a female donor with ankylosing spondylitis or in good health (not recorded which). Each CDR3 is given with its conserved first and last residue. A D gene is named only where the DNA matches it firmly. Where a row states a size, it is once, few, many or the class of an expanded clone; other rows omit it.

DNA: TGCAGCGTTGAGTTAGCCAGGGCCGAGCAGTACTTC
CDR3: CSVELARAEQYF
J: TRBJ2-7
length: 12
V: TRBV29-1
D: .
size: many

DNA: TGTGCCAGCAGCTTAATCACTACACCTTACAATGAGCAGTTCTTC
CDR3: CASSLITTPYNEQFF
J: TRBJ2-1
length: 15
V: TRBV7-8
D: .
size: many

DNA: TGCGCCAGCAGGTCAGGACTAGCGGGGGGGCCAGAGCAGTTCTTC
CDR3: CASRSGLAGGPEQFF
J: TRBJ2-1
length: 15
V: TRBV5-1
D: TRBD2
size: few

DNA: TGCAGTGCGCCAAACGTACGTCCCGGGACAAACAATGAGCAGTTCTTC
CDR3: CSAPNVRPGTNNEQFF
J: TRBJ2-1
length: 16
V: TRBV20-1
D: .
size: few

DNA: TGCGCCAGCAGCTTCGGCAAGGACACTGAAGCTTTCTTT
CDR3: CASSFGKDTEAFF
J: TRBJ1-1
length: 13
V: TRBV5-1
D: .
size: many

DNA: TGCGCCAGCAGCCAAGATTGGGTCGGGGCCAACGTCCTGACTTTC
CDR3: CASSQDWVGANVLTF
J: TRBJ2-6
length: 15
V: TRBV4-3
D: .
size: .

DNA: TGCGCCAGCAGCTTGGCAACTAGCGGGTCGACAGATACGCAGTATTTT
CDR3: CASSLATSGSTDTQYF
J: TRBJ2-3
length: 16
V: TRBV5-1
D: TRBD2
size: many

DNA: TGCGCCAGCAGCGAACCGACAGGGGGTAGGTTCTTC
CDR3: CASSEPTGGRFF
J: TRBJ2-1
length: 12
V: TRBV5-1
D: TRBD1
size: many

DNA: TGTGCCATCAGTTTACAGCATCCCGGGGAGCTGTTTTTT
CDR3: CAISLQHPGELFF
J: TRBJ2-2
length: 13
V: TRBV10-3
D: .
size: many

DNA: TGTGCCACCAGTCATGATAGTGGGACACAGTACTTC
CDR3: CATSHDSGTQYF
J: TRBJ2-7
length: 12
V: TRBV24-1
D: .
size: few

DNA: TGTGCCAGCAGCGTACTCAGGACTACCTCCTACAATGAGCAGTTCTTC
CDR3: CASSVLRTTSYNEQFF
J: TRBJ2-1
length: 16
V: TRBV7-9
D: .
size: many

DNA: TGCGCCAGCAGCCAAGTAGCGGGGATGGACACCGGGGAGCTGTTTTTT
CDR3: CASSQVAGMDTGELFF
J: TRBJ2-2
length: 16
V: TRBV5-1
D: TRBD2
size: .

DNA: TGTGCCAGTATAGTCCCCGATGAGCAGTTCTTC
CDR3: CASIVPDEQFF
J: TRBJ2-1
length: 11
V: TRBV19
D: .
size: few

DNA: TGTGCCAGCAGTCCGTCCCCGGGGCTGGGGGCGAGTTCCTACGAGCAGTACTTC
CDR3: CASSPSPGLGASSYEQYF
J: TRBJ2-7
length: 18
V: TRBV28
D: .
size: many

DNA: TGTGCCAGCACCCACAGCGGGAGCCATTCCTCTGGGGCCAACGTCCTGACTTTC
CDR3: CASTHSGSHSSGANVLTF
J: TRBJ2-6
length: 18
V: TRBV28
D: TRBD2
size: many

DNA: TGTGCCAGCAGTTTGGATGGGACAGCCATTTCACCCCTCCACTTT
CDR3: CASSLDGTAISPLHF
J: TRBJ1-6
length: 15
V: TRBV12-3/TRBV12-4
D: TRBD1
size: few

DNA: TGTGCCAGCAGCGTAGGAGAGGGATACGGCTACACCTTC
CDR3: CASSVGEGYGYTF
J: TRBJ1-2
length: 13
V: TRBV9
D: .
size: few

DNA: TGTGCCAGCAGTTTTCACCCTGGCGAGCAGTACTTC
CDR3: CASSFHPGEQYF
J: TRBJ2-7
length: 12
V: TRBV27
D: .
size: .

DNA: TGTGCCAGCAGCCCCAACGACAGGGGGCATCAGCCCCAGCATTTT
CDR3: CASSPNDRGHQPQHF
J: TRBJ1-5
length: 15
V: TRBV27
D: TRBD1
size: few

DNA: TGCAGTGCTAAGGAGCTAGCGGACTTCACAGATACGCAGTATTTT
CDR3: CSAKELADFTDTQYF
J: TRBJ2-3
length: 15
V: TRBV20-1
D: TRBD2
size: few

DNA: TGCAGTGCTAGTTTGATCGCTAGCGAGTCCTACAATGAGCAGTTCTTC
CDR3: CSASLIASESYNEQFF
J: TRBJ2-1
length: 16
V: TRBV20-1
D: .
size: many

DNA: TGCAGTGCTAGAGTCACCAACGGAGCTCAGGCTTTCTTT
CDR3: CSARVTNGAQAFF
J: TRBJ1-1
length: 13
V: TRBV20-1
D: .
size: many

DNA: TGTGCCAGCAGCCAAGAGGTTTTGGGGGAGCTGTTTTTT
CDR3: CASSQEVLGELFF
J: TRBJ2-2
length: 13
V: TRBV14
D: .
size: .

DNA: TGTGCCAGCTTCCAACCAGGAGGAGGTTGGGACTATGGCTACACCTTC
CDR3: CASFQPGGGWDYGYTF
J: TRBJ1-2
length: 16
V: TRBV6-1
D: .
size: many

DNA: TGTGCCAGCAGTGATGGAACCCTAGCGGATACGCAGTATTTT
CDR3: CASSDGTLADTQYF
J: TRBJ2-3
length: 14
V: TRBV2
D: .
size: .

DNA: TGTGCCAGCAGCTTTAGGACAGGACGAACCTACGAGCAGTACTTC
CDR3: CASSFRTGRTYEQYF
J: TRBJ2-7
length: 15
V: TRBV5-5
D: TRBD1
size: .

DNA: TGCAGTGCTCTAGACAGGGAGAGAAGTCATGGCTACACCTTC
CDR3: CSALDRERSHGYTF
J: TRBJ1-2
length: 14
V: TRBV20-1
D: TRBD1
size: many

DNA: TGTGCCAGCAGTCCGGCGGGACAGCTTTCCGCTACAGCCATTAACTATGGCTACACCTTC
CDR3: CASSPAGQLSATAINYGYTF
J: TRBJ1-2
length: 20
V: TRBV28
D: TRBD1
size: many

DNA: TGTGCCAGTAACACAGGGGGCGCGGGGTCCTACGAGCAGTACTTC
CDR3: CASNTGGAGSYEQYF
J: TRBJ2-7
length: 15
V: TRBV19
D: TRBD1
size: .

DNA: TGTGCCAGCAGCTTAGGGACAGGGGGCCTGAATACGCAGTATTTT
CDR3: CASSLGTGGLNTQYF
J: TRBJ2-3
length: 15
V: TRBV5-8
D: TRBD1
size: few

DNA: TGCGCCAGCAGAGAAGGCTCCTCCACAGATACGCAGTATTTT
CDR3: CASREGSSTDTQYF
J: TRBJ2-3
length: 14
V: TRBV5-1
D: .
size: many

DNA: TGTGCCAGCAGCCAAGAAGCGACTAGCCGAGAGACCCAGTACTTC
CDR3: CASSQEATSRETQYF
J: TRBJ2-5
length: 15
V: TRBV4-2
D: TRBD2
size: many

DNA: TGTGCCAGCAGTCCGGACAGGCCTTCTAACGGCTACACCTTC
CDR3: CASSPDRPSNGYTF
J: TRBJ1-2
length: 14
V: TRBV27
D: TRBD1
size: many

DNA: TGTGCCAGCAGCTTACTCGGCAATAGTATGTTC
CDR3: CASSLLGNSMF
J: TRBJ1-2
length: 11
V: TRBV7-2
D: .
size: .

DNA: TGTGCCAGCAGCCAAGAGATTTCCCCGGGGGAAAAACTGTTTTTT
CDR3: CASSQEISPGEKLFF
J: TRBJ1-4
length: 15
V: TRBV3-1
D: .
size: few

DNA: TGCGCCAGCAGCGTGGACAGGGGGTTCACTGAAGCTTTCTTT
CDR3: CASSVDRGFTEAFF
J: TRBJ1-1
length: 14
V: TRBV5-1
D: TRBD1
size: .

DNA: TGTGCCAGCTCACCAAGGACAGACTACGAGCAGTACTTC
CDR3: CASSPRTDYEQYF
J: TRBJ2-7
length: 13
V: TRBV18
D: .
size: many

DNA: TGTGCCAGCTCACCAAAACAGGGACCCTACGAGCAGTACTTC
CDR3: CASSPKQGPYEQYF
J: TRBJ2-7
length: 14
V: TRBV18
D: .
size: few

DNA: TGCGCCAGCAGTGAGGTGAGAGGGCGCACAGATACGCAGTATTTT
CDR3: CASSEVRGRTDTQYF
J: TRBJ2-3
length: 15
V: TRBV10-2
D: .
size: many

DNA: TGTGCCAGCAGTTTCCCGGACAGGGGTATTCACGAGCAGTACTTC
CDR3: CASSFPDRGIHEQYF
J: TRBJ2-7
length: 15
V: TRBV28
D: TRBD1
size: .

DNA: TGCAGTGCTAGCCGGCACGGGGACCTTAACTATGGCTACACCTTC
CDR3: CSASRHGDLNYGYTF
J: TRBJ1-2
length: 15
V: TRBV20-1
D: .
size: few

DNA: TGTGCCAGCAGTGAACCGGCGGCGAATCAGCCCCAGCATTTT
CDR3: CASSEPAANQPQHF
J: TRBJ1-5
length: 14
V: TRBV6-1
D: .
size: few

DNA: TGCAGTGCTAGAGATACAGCGCGGGACGAGCAGTACTTC
CDR3: CSARDTARDEQYF
J: TRBJ2-7
length: 13
V: TRBV20-1
D: .
size: few

DNA: TGTGCCAGCAGCTTGGCGCCGGGGACTAATGAAAAACTGTTTTTT
CDR3: CASSLAPGTNEKLFF
J: TRBJ1-4
length: 15
V: TRBV5-5
D: .
size: many

DNA: TGCGCCAGCAGCTTTTACCTCGGGACAGAGCTTTACAATGAGCAGTTCTTC
CDR3: CASSFYLGTELYNEQFF
J: TRBJ2-1
length: 17
V: TRBV5-1
D: TRBD1
size: .

DNA: TGTGCCAGCAGCTTGAGTTTAAAGCAGTTCTTC
CDR3: CASSLSLKQFF
J: TRBJ2-1
length: 11
V: TRBV7-9
D: .
size: few

DNA: TGTGCCAGCAGTTTTCTGGGGCTACAGGGGTTTAGCTACACCTTC
CDR3: CASSFLGLQGFSYTF
J: TRBJ1-2
length: 15
V: TRBV27
D: TRBD1
size: few

DNA: TGTGCCAGCAGCTCTTCAGTTACGAACACCGGGGAGCTGTTTTTT
CDR3: CASSSSVTNTGELFF
J: TRBJ2-2
length: 15
V: TRBV7-2
D: .
size: many

DNA: TGCGCCAGCAGCCAAGATGCAAGGGGGAGCTCCTACAATGAGCAGTTCTTC
CDR3: CASSQDARGSSYNEQFF
J: TRBJ2-1
length: 17
V: TRBV4-3
D: .
size: many

DNA: TGTGCCAGCAGCTTGGCCTGGGCTAGCGGGACCTCCTACGAGCAGTACTTC
CDR3: CASSLAWASGTSYEQYF
J: TRBJ2-7
length: 17
V: TRBV5-5
D: TRBD2
size: many

DNA: TGTGCCATCAGTGAGCCGGGACAGGGGCGCTCTGGAAACACCATATATTTT
CDR3: CAISEPGQGRSGNTIYF
J: TRBJ1-3
length: 17
V: TRBV10-3
D: TRBD1
size: many

DNA: TGTGCCAGCAGCACTCAATTCCGGGCCCCTGGGAGGCCCTACAATGAGCAGTTCTTC
CDR3: CASSTQFRAPGRPYNEQFF
J: TRBJ2-1
length: 19
V: TRBV11-1
D: .
size: many

DNA: TGTGCCAGCAGCAAGGCAGGGGTAGAGACCCAGTACTTC
CDR3: CASSKAGVETQYF
J: TRBJ2-5
length: 13
V: TRBV21-1
D: .
size: many

DNA: TGTGCCAGCAGTTCGACACTTAATTCACCCCTCCACTTT
CDR3: CASSSTLNSPLHF
J: TRBJ1-6
length: 13
V: TRBV12-3/TRBV12-4
D: .
size: many

DNA: TGTGCCAGCAGCTCCAGCGGGGGGGAGCAGTTCTTC
CDR3: CASSSSGGEQFF
J: TRBJ2-1
length: 12
V: TRBV5-5
D: TRBD2
size: .

DNA: TGTGCCAGCACCACCCTGGGGCTTCTCAATGAGCAGTTCTTC
CDR3: CASTTLGLLNEQFF
J: TRBJ2-1
length: 14
V: TRBV7-9
D: .
size: many

DNA: TGCGCCAGCAGTGAGTCGATGGGGACTAGCGTAGAGACCCAGTACTTC
CDR3: CASSESMGTSVETQYF
J: TRBJ2-5
length: 16
V: TRBV10-1
D: TRBD2
size: .

DNA: TGCAGTGCCACCCGGGACAGTCAGAACACCGGGGAGCTGTTTTTT
CDR3: CSATRDSQNTGELFF
J: TRBJ2-2
length: 15
V: TRBV20-1
D: TRBD1
size: .

DNA: TGTGCCTCCACCCAAGACTCCCTCGGGGGGAAATACAATGAGCAGTTCTTC
CDR3: CASTQDSLGGKYNEQFF
J: TRBJ2-1
length: 17
V: TRBV3-1
D: TRBD2
size: .

DNA: TGTGCCAGCAGCCAGATTCTAGCGGGGGCGCAGGGTGAGCAGTTCTTC
CDR3: CASSQILAGAQGEQFF
J: TRBJ2-1
length: 16
V: TRBV12-3/TRBV12-4
D: TRBD2
size: many